This T cell receptor beta chain was retrieved from a study of blood T cell repertoires in COVID-19. Looking at the study overall: Acute and convalescent COVID-19 specimens originated in the United States, Italy and Spain. PBMCs, B-cell-depleted T cells, or T cells provided the cDNA or gDNA that made up the material.

Germline V gene sequence: CDR1 SGHRS, CDR2 YFSETQ. This CDR3 region has 16 residues. V was pared by 2 bases and J by 4 bases, with 8 bases of the junction left unmatched. In the original workflow: Reference gene primer amplification in the assay estimated nucleated cell counts. The table came from immunoSEQ multiplex PCR; TCRdb's copy has only in-frame clones and leaves some out. V, J and clone size reflect that table, while D and trimming were determined from the DNA. Of about 180,000 clones listed, 80% to 90% are singletons. The chain combines TRBV5-1 with TRBJ2-1, with 8 nucleotides matching TRBD1. Sequenced material: peripheral blood. The TCR sequence derives from a man in his fifties or sixties with active or convalescent COVID-19. CDR3 residues: CASSLRTGPDYNEQFF. The CDR3 coding sequence is TGCGCCAGCAGCTTACGGACAGGGCCCGATTACAATGAGCAGTTCTTC.